Listed below are T cell receptor beta chains from one sample, sequenced in a study of identical twins. From the 5' RACE reads, TCRdb called clonotypes with MiXCR, one entry per CDR3 protein. The sample includes 350,000 to 600,000 distinct CDR3 sequences, 11% to 15% seen only once; the top ten take more than 0.5%. A further study also used this sample, focusing on yellow fever vaccine responses in identical twins.

Input material: CD4+ T cells sorted from blood. The receptors originated from a young woman in good health. The CDR3 runs from the conserved cysteine through the conserved F or W.

CASRMGGTGANVLTF,TRBV28,15,TRBJ2-6
CASSSTDRVANTGELFF,TRBV11-1,17,TRBJ2-2
CASSQEPGSYTF,TRBV3-1,12,TRBJ1-2
CSAGLVSDTQYF,TRBV20-1,12,TRBJ2-3
CASSPEGTGFGETQYF,TRBV5-1,16,TRBJ2-5
CASRRTGAEQYF,TRBV28,12,TRBJ2-7
CASSLSSGTDNSPLHF,TRBV5-1,16,TRBJ1-6
CASSITGGWETQYF,TRBV5-1,14,TRBJ2-5
CASSLVGGRENEQFF,TRBV11-2,15,TRBJ2-1
CASSKVGAGNTEAFF,TRBV21-1,15,TRBJ1-1
CASSQGTGGGEETQYF,TRBV4-1,16,TRBJ2-5
CSVASVETQYF,TRBV29-1,11,TRBJ2-5
CASSFSSEPAKGAGYTF,TRBV4-3,17,TRBJ1-2
CASSQVGLAGGPTDTQYF,TRBV4-2,18,TRBJ2-3
CASSVTGPGELFF,TRBV7-9,13,TRBJ2-2
CASSPKLADETQYF,TRBV18,14,TRBJ2-5
CASSEFDRGTEKLFF,TRBV25-1,15,TRBJ1-4
CASSLAGGQGKNIQYF,TRBV5-1,16,TRBJ2-4
CSARAPNGSSYEQYF,TRBV20-1,15,TRBJ2-7
CASSQDSSGANPYEQYF,TRBV4-3,17,TRBJ2-7
CASSVDVGRATDTQYF,TRBV9,16,TRBJ2-3
CASSYGSGVGQPQHF,TRBV6-2/TRBV6-3,15,TRBJ1-5
CASSVGTSPSYEQYF,TRBV9,15,TRBJ2-7
CASSRAGTSSYNEQFF,TRBV5-1,16,TRBJ2-1
CSVETGGSGYTF,TRBV29-1,12,TRBJ1-2
CASTSGGGTDTQYF,TRBV25-1,14,TRBJ2-3
CASSDVAADTQYF,TRBV6-4,13,TRBJ2-3
CASSMALDEQFF,TRBV12-3/TRBV12-4,12,TRBJ2-1
CASSPFRDRVDEQYF,TRBV6-2/TRBV6-3,15,TRBJ2-7
CASAGLVDTGELFF,TRBV28,14,TRBJ2-2
CASSVRSGRAGSYNEQFF,TRBV9,18,TRBJ2-1